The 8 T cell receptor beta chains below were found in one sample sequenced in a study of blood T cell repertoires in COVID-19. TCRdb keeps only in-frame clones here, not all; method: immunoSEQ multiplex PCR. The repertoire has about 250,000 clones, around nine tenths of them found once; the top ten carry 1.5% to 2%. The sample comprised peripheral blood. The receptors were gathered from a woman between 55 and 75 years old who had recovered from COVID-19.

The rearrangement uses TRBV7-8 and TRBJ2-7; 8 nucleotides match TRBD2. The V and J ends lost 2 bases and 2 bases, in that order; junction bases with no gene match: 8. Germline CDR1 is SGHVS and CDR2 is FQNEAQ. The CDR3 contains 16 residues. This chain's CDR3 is CASSLRAGGVAYEQYF. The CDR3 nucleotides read TGTGCCAGCAGCTTACGCGCCGGGGGGGTTGCCTACGAGCAGTACTTC.

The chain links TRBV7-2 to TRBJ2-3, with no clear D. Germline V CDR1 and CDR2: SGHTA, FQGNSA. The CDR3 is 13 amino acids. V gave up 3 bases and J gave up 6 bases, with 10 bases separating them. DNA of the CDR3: TGTGCCAGCAGCTTCCTCGCGGCGGATACGCAGTATTTT. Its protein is CASSFLAADTQYF.

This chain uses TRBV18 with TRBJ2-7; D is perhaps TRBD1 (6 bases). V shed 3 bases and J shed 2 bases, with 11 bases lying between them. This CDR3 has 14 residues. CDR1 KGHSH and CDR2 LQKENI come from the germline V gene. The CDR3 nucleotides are TGTGCCAGCTCACCGGGACACCAGCCCTACGAGCAGTACTTC. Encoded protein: CASSPGHQPYEQYF.

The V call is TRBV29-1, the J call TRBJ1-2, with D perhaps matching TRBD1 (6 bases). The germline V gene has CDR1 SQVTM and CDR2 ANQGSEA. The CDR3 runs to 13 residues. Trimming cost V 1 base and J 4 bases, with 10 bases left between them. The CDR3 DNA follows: TGCAGCGTTGAAGGCGTACAGGGCTATGGCTACACCTTC. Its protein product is CSVEGVQGYGYTF.

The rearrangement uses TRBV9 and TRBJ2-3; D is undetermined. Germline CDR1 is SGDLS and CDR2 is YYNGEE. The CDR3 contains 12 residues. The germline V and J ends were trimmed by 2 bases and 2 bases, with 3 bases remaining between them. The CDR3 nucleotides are TGTGCCAGCAGCGTCGTCACAGATACGCAGTATTTT. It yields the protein CASSVVTDTQYF.

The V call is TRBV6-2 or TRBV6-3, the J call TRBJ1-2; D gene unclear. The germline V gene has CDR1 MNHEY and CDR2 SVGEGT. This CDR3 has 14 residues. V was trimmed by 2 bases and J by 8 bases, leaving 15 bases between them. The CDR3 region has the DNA TGTGCCAGCAGTTACGTATCGGCCGGAGGGGGCTACACCTTC. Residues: CASSYVSAGGGYTF.

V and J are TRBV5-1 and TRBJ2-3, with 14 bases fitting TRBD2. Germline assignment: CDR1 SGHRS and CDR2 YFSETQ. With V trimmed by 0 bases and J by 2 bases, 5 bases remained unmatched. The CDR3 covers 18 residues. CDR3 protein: CASSLGLAGGLYTDTQYF. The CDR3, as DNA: TGCGCCAGCAGCTTGGGACTAGCGGGGGGGCTGTACACAGATACGCAGTATTTT.

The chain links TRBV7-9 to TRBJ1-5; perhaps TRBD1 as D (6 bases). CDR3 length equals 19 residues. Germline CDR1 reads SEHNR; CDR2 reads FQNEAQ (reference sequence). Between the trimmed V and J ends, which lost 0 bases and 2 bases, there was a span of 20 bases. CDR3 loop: CASSLATTGRGRGNQPQHF. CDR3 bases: TGTGCCAGCAGCTTAGCGACTACGGGCAGGGGAAGAGGCAATCAGCCCCAGCATTTT.